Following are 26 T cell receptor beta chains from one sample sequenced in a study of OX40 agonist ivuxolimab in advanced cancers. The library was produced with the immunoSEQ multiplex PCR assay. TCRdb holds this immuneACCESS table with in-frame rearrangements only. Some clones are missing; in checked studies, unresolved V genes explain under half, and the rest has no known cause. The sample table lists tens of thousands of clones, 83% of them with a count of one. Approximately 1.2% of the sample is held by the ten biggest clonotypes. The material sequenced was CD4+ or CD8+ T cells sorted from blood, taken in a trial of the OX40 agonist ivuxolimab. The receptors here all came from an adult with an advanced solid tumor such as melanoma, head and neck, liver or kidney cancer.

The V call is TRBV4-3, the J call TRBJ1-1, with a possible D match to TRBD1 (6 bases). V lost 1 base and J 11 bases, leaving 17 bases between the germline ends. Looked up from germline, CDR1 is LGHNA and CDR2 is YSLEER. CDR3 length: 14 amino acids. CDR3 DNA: TGCGCCAGCAGCCAAGCCCTACAGGGCCGAATTGCTTTCTTT. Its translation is CASSQALQGRIAFF.

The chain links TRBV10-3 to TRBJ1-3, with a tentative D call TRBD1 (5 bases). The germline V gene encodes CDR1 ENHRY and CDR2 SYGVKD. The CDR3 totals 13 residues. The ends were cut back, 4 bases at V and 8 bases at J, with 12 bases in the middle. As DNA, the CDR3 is TGTGCCATCAGTGGGGACTATTTGGACACCATATATTTT. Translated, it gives CAISGDYLDTIYF.

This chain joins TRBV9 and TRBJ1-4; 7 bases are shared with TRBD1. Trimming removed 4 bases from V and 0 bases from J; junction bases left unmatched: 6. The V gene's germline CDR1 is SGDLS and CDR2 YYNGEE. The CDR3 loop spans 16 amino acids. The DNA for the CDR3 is TGTGCCAGCAGCACTGGGACAGCAACAACTAATGAAAAACTGTTTTTT. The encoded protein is CASSTGTATTNEKLFF.

The CDR3 DNA is TGTGCCAGCAGCTTAGATAGGGGCAACACTGAAGCTTTCTTT. Encoded protein: CASSLDRGNTEAFF. The chain employs TRBV11-2 and TRBJ1-1; D might be TRBD1 (5 bases). From germline, CDR1 is SGHAT and CDR2 FQNNGV. This CDR3 is 14 amino acids long. Trimming removed 0 bases from V and 2 bases from J, with 7 bases in between.

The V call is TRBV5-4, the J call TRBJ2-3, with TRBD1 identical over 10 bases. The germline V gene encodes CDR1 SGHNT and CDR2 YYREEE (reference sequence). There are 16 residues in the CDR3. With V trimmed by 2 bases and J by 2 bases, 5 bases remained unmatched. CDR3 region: CASSLKGTGATDTQYF. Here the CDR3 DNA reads TGTGCCAGCAGCTTAAAAGGGACAGGGGCCACAGATACGCAGTATTTT.

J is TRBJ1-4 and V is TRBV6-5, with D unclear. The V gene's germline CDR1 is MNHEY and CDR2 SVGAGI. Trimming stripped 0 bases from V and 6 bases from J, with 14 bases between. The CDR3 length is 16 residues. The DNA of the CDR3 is TGTGCCAGCAGTTACTCCGCGGCCCTTGGGGATGAAAAACTGTTTTTT. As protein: CASSYSAALGDEKLFF.

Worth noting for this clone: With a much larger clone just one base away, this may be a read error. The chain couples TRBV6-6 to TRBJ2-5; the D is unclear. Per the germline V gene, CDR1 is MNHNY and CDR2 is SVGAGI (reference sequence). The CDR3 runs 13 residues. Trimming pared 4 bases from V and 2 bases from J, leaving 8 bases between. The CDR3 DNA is TGTGCCAGCAGTTTGAGCAGACAAGAGACCCAGTACTTC. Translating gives CASSLSRQETQYF.

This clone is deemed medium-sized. The CDR3 DNA reads as TGTGCCAGCGAAAGGATCCGAGCCAAAAACATTCAGTACTTC. Its protein is CASERIRAKNIQYF. The rearrangement links TRBV11-2 to TRBJ2-4; D not certain. The CDR3 is 14 amino acids. V shed 8 bases and J shed 0 bases, with 11 bases lying between them. Germline V gives CDR1 SGHAT, CDR2 FQNNGV.

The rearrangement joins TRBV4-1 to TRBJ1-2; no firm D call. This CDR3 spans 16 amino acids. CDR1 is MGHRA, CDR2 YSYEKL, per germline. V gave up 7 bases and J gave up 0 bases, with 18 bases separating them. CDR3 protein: CASTPRKTETNYGYTF. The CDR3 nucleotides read TGCGCCAGCACCCCAAGAAAGACGGAAACTAACTATGGCTACACCTTC.

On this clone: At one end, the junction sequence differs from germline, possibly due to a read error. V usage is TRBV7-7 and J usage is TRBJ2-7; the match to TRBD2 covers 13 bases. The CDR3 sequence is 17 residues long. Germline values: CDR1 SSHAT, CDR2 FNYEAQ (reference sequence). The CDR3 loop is CASSPPPGLAGTYEQYF. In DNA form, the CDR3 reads TGTGCTAGCAGCCCCCCCCCGGGACTAGCGGGGACCTACGAGCAGTACTTC. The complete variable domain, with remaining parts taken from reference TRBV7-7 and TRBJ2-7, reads GAGVSQSPRYKVTKRGQDVTLRCDPISSHATLYWYQQALGQGPEFLTYFNYEAQPDKSGLPSDRFSAERPEGSISTLTIQRTEQRDSAMYRCASSPPPGLAGTYEQYFGPGTRLTVT.

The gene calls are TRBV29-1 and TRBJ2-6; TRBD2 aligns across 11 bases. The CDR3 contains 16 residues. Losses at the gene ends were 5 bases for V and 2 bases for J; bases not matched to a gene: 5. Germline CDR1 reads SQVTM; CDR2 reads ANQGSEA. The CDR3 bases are TGCAGCGTTCCCATAGCGGGGGGGCCTGGGGCCAACGTCCTGACTTTC. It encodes CSVPIAGGPGANVLTF.

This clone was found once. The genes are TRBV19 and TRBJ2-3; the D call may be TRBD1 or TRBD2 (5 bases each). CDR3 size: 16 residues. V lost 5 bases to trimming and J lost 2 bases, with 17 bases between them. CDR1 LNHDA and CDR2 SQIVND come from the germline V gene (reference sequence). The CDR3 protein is CASSSTLGPPTDTQYF. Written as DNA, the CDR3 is TGTGCCAGTAGTTCGACGTTGGGACCGCCCACAGATACGCAGTATTTT.

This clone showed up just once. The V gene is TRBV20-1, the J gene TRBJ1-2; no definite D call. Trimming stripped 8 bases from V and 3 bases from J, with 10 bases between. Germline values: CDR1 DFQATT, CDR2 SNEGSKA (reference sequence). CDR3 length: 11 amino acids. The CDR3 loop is CSTDGDYGYTF. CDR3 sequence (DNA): TGCAGTACGGACGGTGACTATGGCTACACCTTC.

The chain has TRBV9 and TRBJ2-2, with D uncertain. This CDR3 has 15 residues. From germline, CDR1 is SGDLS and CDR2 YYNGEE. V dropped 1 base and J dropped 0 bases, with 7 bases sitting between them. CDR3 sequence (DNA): TGTGCCAGCAGCGTAAGGCACTCGAACACCGGGGAGCTGTTTTTT. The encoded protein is CASSVRHSNTGELFF.

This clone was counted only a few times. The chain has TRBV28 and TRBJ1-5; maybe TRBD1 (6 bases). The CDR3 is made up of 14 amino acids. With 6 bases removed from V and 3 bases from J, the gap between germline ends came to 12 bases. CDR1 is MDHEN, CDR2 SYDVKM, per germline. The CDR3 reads CASRTGQNNQPQHF. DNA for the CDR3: TGTGCCAGCAGGACGGGACAAAACAATCAGCCCCAGCATTTT.

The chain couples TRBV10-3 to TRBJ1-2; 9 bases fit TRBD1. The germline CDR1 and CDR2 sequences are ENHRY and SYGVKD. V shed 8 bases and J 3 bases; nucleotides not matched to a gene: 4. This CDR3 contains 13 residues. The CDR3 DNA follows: TGTGCCATCTCTGGGACAGGGTACTATGGCTACACCTTC. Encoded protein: CAISGTGYYGYTF.

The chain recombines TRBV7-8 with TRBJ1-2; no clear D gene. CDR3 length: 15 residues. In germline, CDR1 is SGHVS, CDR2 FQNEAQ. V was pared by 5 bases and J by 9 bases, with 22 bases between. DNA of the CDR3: TGTGCCAGCAGCCTTACCGGACGCTTATACAGTAGCTACACCTTC. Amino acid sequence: CASSLTGRLYSSYTF.

The CDR3 nucleotides read TGTGCCAGCAGTTACCGGCAGGGCCGCGAGCAGTACTTC. It yields the protein CASSYRQGREQYF. V gene TRBV6-6 combines with J gene TRBJ2-7; TRBD1 is a possible D gene (5 bases). The germline V and J ends were trimmed by 2 bases and 6 bases, with 11 bases remaining between them. The CDR3 runs to 13 residues. Per the germline V gene, CDR1 is MNHNY and CDR2 is SVGAGI (reference sequence).

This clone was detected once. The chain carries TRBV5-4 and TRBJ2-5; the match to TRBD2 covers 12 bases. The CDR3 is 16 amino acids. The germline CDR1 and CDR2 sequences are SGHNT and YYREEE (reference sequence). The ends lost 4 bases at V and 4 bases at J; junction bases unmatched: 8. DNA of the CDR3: TGTGCCAGCAGCCCTGCTAGCGGGGGGGCCCGAGAGACCCAGTACTTC. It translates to CASSPASGGARETQYF.

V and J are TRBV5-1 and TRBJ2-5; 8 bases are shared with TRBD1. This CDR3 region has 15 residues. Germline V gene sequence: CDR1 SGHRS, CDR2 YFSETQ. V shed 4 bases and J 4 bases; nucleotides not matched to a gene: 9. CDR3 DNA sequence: TGCGCCAGCAGCCTACAGGGGGGCAGGGGAGAGACCCAGTACTTC. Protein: CASSLQGGRGETQYF.

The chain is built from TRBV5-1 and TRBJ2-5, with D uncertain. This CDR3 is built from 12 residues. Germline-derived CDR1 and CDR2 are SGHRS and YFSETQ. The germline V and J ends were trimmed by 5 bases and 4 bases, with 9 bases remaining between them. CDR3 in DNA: TGCGCCAGCAGTACAGCGAGAGAGACCCAGTACTTC. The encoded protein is CASSTARETQYF. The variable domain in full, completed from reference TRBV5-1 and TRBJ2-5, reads KAGVTQTPRYLIKTRGQQVTLSCSPISGHRSVSWYQQTPGQGLQFLFEYFSETQRNKGNFPGRFSGRQFSNSRSEMNVSTLELGDSALYLCASSTARETQYFGPGTRLLVL.

The CDR3 sequence is CASSLWTGGYEQYF. CDR3 DNA: TGTGCCAGCAGCTTATGGACAGGGGGCTACGAGCAGTACTTC. This chain uses TRBV5-4 with TRBJ2-7, with TRBD1 matching over 10 bases. This CDR3 is built from 14 residues. V shed 2 bases and J 3 bases; nucleotides not matched to a gene: 2. The germline CDR1 and CDR2 sequences are SGHNT and YYREEE (reference sequence). The entire variable domain, with the rest obtained from reference TRBV5-4 and TRBJ2-7, is as follows: ETGVTQSPTHLIKTRGQQVTLRCSSQSGHNTVSWYQQALGQGPQFIFQYYREEENGRGNFPPRFSGLQFPNYSSELNVNALELDDSALYLCASSLWTGGYEQYFGPGTRLTVT.

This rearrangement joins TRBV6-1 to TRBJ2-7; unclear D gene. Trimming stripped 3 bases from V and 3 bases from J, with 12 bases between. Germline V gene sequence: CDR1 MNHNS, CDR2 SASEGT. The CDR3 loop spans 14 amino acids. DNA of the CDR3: TGTGCCAGCAGTGACATGGCTTCGATCTACGAGCAGTACTTC. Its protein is CASSDMASIYEQYF.

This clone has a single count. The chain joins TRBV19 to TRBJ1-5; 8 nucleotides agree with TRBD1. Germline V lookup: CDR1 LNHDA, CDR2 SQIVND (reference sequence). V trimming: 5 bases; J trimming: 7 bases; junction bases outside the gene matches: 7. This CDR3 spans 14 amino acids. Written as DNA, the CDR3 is TGTGCCAGTAGTTCCACAGGGGGGGGACAGCCCCAGCATTTT. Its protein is CASSSTGGGQPQHF.

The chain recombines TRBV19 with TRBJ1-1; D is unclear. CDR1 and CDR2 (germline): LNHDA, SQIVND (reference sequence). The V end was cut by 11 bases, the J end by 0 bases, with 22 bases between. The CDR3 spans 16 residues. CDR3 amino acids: CASESEPRAVNTEAFF. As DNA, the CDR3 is TGTGCCTCCGAATCCGAACCTAGGGCCGTGAACACTGAAGCTTTCTTT.

The CDR3 is CAISGSYVQPQHF. The CDR3 coding sequence is TGTGCCATCAGCGGGAGTTATGTTCAGCCCCAGCATTTT. This chain connects TRBV6-5 to TRBJ1-5, with D uncertain. CDR3 size: 13 residues. Per germline, CDR1 MNHEY and CDR2 SVGAGI. Trimming took off 10 bases at V and 6 bases at J, with 16 bases between the two ends.